This T cell receptor (beta chain) came from a study of long-term antiretroviral therapy in people with HIV. Researchers report immunoSEQ v3.0 was run at survey level. Assay: immunoSEQ multiplex PCR; the TCRdb copy retains only in-frame clones and omits some. The table lists about 24,000 clones, about 95% of them singletons. Germline CDR1 and CDR2: MNHEY and SVGAGI. V was clipped by 4 bases and J by 1 base, with 14 bases between them. This CDR3 is 15 amino acids long. Every single participant having HIV got treatment inside the United States. V usage is TRBV6-5 and J usage is TRBJ2-7; D is possibly TRBD2 (5 bases). Sequencing used unsorted PBMCs, obtained around 4.7 years after starting antiretroviral therapy. This sequence originates from a woman between 50 and 59 years old with HIV. The CDR3 nucleotides read TGTGCCAGCAGTTTAGGCGGGCGTACATCCTACGAGCAGTACTTC. Protein product: CASSLGGRTSYEQYF.